The TCR beta chain under discussion was sequenced for a study of shared clonotypes between healthy human individuals. Turning to this clone: As yet, its antigen is unknown. This same CDR3 is encoded by further DNA sequences in the sample.

Terminally differentiated effector memory CD45RA+ cells were left out of the naive CD8 fraction, which was CD45RO-negative and positively selected for CCR7. Each donor was a Caucasian adult residing in Nashville, Tennessee. Overall study findings and caveats: With few donors, the genetic and exposure-history diversity represented was limited.

The repertoire was sequenced with immunoSEQ multiplex PCR; TCRdb's copy has only in-frame clones and lacks some. The table records around 1,900,000 clones, around 93% of them present only once. CDR1 is SGHAT and CDR2 is FQNNGV in the germline V gene. Unmatched junction bases numbered 3, after V lost 7 bases and J lost 0 bases. This CDR3 region has 13 residues. Sequences were obtained from naive CD8+ T cells from PBMCs. The clonotype comes from a man younger than 35 in good health. Some clones in this sample may be carry-over from other donors' samples. The chain combines TRBV11-2 with TRBJ2-7, with TRBD1 identical over 7 bases. The CDR3 nucleotides read TGTGCCAGCACTGACAGGGCCTCCTACGAGCAGTACTTC. Amino acids: CASTDRASYEQYF.